These T cell receptor beta chains were read from a single sample in a study of cytomegalovirus exposure and HLA in healthy donors. TCRdb's table, derived via immunoSEQ multiplex PCR, lists solely in-frame clones and lacks some. Of approximately 160,000 clones in the sample, about 88% were seen once. The sequenced sample consisted of PBMCs. Receptors originate from a woman aged 18 to 35 in good health and CMV-seronegative. The CDR3 runs from the conserved cysteine through the conserved F or W. Fields, in order: D gene, CDR3 length, J gene, clone size, V gene, CDR3 DNA, CDR3 protein. The D gene is left open where the match is weak. Size is omitted from some rows. Given values are once, few, many or a class for expanded clones.

TRBD1 | 14 | TRBJ2-7 | . | TRBV5-8 | TGTGCCAGCAGCTTCGGGACAGGGACCTACGAGCAGTACTTC | CASSFGTGTYEQYF
TRBD1 | 14 | TRBJ2-7 | . | TRBV4-1 | TGCGCCAGCAGCGACAGGGGGAGCACCTACGAGCAGTACTTC | CASSDRGSTYEQYF
. | 15 | TRBJ2-3 | . | TRBV4-3 | TGCGCCAGCAGCCAAGGGGCCTATAGCACAGATACGCAGTATTTT | CASSQGAYSTDTQYF
TRBD1 | 15 | TRBJ1-4 | . | TRBV9 | TGTGCCAGCAGCGGCGGGGAGACAGGGGTCAAAAAACTGTTTTTT | CASSGGETGVKKLFF
. | 15 | TRBJ2-1 | few | TRBV5-1 | TGCGCCAGCAGCCTGCTGACAGGAGAACTGAATGAGCAGTTCTTC | CASSLLTGELNEQFF
. | 13 | TRBJ1-1 | . | TRBV7-2 | TGTGCCAGCAGCTCCAGTTACAACACTGAAGCTTTCTTT | CASSSSYNTEAFF
TRBD2 | 15 | TRBJ2-5 | . | TRBV6-5 | TGTGCCAGCAGCTCTGGACTAGCGTCGCGAGAGACCCAGTACTTC | CASSSGLASRETQYF
. | 14 | TRBJ1-2 | . | TRBV5-4 | TGTGCCAGCAGCTACCGGGGGAGGGGCTATGGCTACACCTTC | CASSYRGRGYGYTF
TRBD1 | 14 | TRBJ1-5 | . | TRBV27 | TGTGCCAGCAGTCAAAGGGGGACAGTTCAGCCCCAGCATTTT | CASSQRGTVQPQHF
TRBD2 | 18 | TRBJ2-1 | . | TRBV27 | TGTGCCAGCAGTTTACTAGCGGGGCTGTCCTATCCACTGGGTGAGCAGTTCTTC | CASSLLAGLSYPLGEQFF
. | 12 | TRBJ2-7 | . | TRBV27 | TGTGCCAGCAGGGCGGGGGCACGGGAGCAGTACTTC | CASRAGAREQYF
. | 15 | TRBJ1-1 | . | TRBV7-8 | TGTGCCAGCAGCCTAGAATTGGGGGGAATCACTGAAGCTTTCTTT | CASSLELGGITEAFF
TRBD1 | 13 | TRBJ2-7 | . | TRBV5-1 | TGCGCCAGCTGCCGGGACAGGGGGTACGAGCAGTACTTC | CASCRDRGYEQYF
TRBD1 | 14 | TRBJ1-4 | . | TRBV27 | TGTGCCAGCAGTTTCAGGGGGGCTAATGAAAAACTGTTTTTT | CASSFRGANEKLFF
. | 14 | TRBJ2-6 | . | TRBV7-9 | TGTGCCAGCAGCTTCGGGGCTGGGGCCAACGTCCTGACTTTC | CASSFGAGANVLTF
TRBD1 | 16 | TRBJ2-4 | . | TRBV27 | TGTGCCAGCAGTTCTAGGGACAGACTAGCCAAAAACATTCAGTACTTC | CASSSRDRLAKNIQYF
TRBD2 | 14 | TRBJ2-1 | once | TRBV29-1 | TGCAGCGTGGGGCGGGGCGGGGGGATTAATGAGCAGTTCTTC | CSVGRGGGINEQFF